These 3 T cell receptor beta chains were sequenced from one sample in a study of blood T cell repertoires in COVID-19. Sequenced by immunoSEQ multiplex PCR; TCRdb stores in-frame clones only, minus some. This table holds approximately 260,000 clones, about 91% found once. Sequenced material: PBMCs or T cells enriched from blood (not recorded which). The source of these receptors is a woman aged 40 to 50 with acute COVID-19.

About this clone itself: The same CDR3 also results from other DNA sequences found in this sample. The chain carries TRBV10-1 and TRBJ1-1; unclear D gene. The germline gives CDR1 WNHNN, CDR2 SYGVQD (reference sequence). V was cut by 4 bases and J by 0 bases, with 6 bases left in between. The CDR3 contains 13 residues. CDR3 region: CASSASLNTEAFF. The CDR3 coding sequence is TGCGCCAGCAGTGCCAGTCTGAACACTGAAGCTTTCTTT.

The V call is TRBV5-1, the J call TRBJ1-5; TRBD1 is a possible D gene (6 bases). The CDR3 is 15 amino acids. The germline V and J ends were trimmed by 0 bases and 7 bases, with 14 bases remaining between them. Germline assignment: CDR1 SGHRS and CDR2 YFSETQ. This CDR3 is CASSLEGTPPQPQHF. Here the CDR3 DNA reads TGCGCCAGCAGCTTGGAGGGGACACCTCCCCAGCCCCAGCATTTT.

This clone was seen only once. The chain couples TRBV27 to TRBJ1-1, with D perhaps TRBD1 (5 bases). V was clipped by 3 bases and J by 0 bases, with 8 bases between them. The germline V gene has CDR1 MNHEY and CDR2 SMNVEV (reference sequence). This CDR3 region has 14 residues. The CDR3 sequence: CASSLDTLNTEAFF. DNA for the CDR3: TGTGCCAGCAGTTTGGACACATTGAACACTGAAGCTTTCTTT.